This T cell receptor (beta chain) was observed in a study of PD-L1 blockade in urothelial cancer. V dropped 0 bases and J dropped 6 bases, with 12 bases sitting between them. Germline loops: CDR1 SSHAT, CDR2 FNYEAQ (reference sequence). The CDR3 covers 15 residues. Only in-frame clones appear in the TCRdb table, and some are missing; sequencing was by immunoSEQ multiplex PCR. The data contain about 100,000 clones, approximately 91% of them seen just once; the ten biggest clones take up around 0.92%. The source is a woman over 75 with urothelial cancer. The rearrangement joins TRBV7-7 to TRBJ1-3; D possibly corresponds to TRBD1 (6 bases). The sample was PBMCs, taken around atezolizumab (anti-PD-L1) treatment. CDR3 bases: TGTGCCAGCAGCTTAGCGGAAGGGGGTGCAAACACCATATATTTT. Residues: CASSLAEGGANTIYF.